These 6 T cell receptor beta chains came from one sample sequenced in a study of beta chain features in type 1 diabetes. Sequencing targeted expressed TCRB transcripts, as all isolated RNA had been reverse transcribed. Data came from immunoSEQ multiplex PCR; TCRdb stores just in-frame clones and leaves some out. The repertoire holds roughly 330,000 clones, with about 10% as singletons. Specimen: naive CD4+ T cells from blood. These receptors originate from a woman in her 30s in good health.

In its sample, this clone was seen a few times. This chain connects TRBV10-3 to TRBJ2-5; unclear D gene. Germline assignment: CDR1 ENHRY and CDR2 SYGVKD. The CDR3 contains 16 residues. The ends were cut back, 4 bases at V and 2 bases at J, with 17 bases in the middle. The CDR3 sequence is CAISGLGGGTQETQYF. The CDR3 DNA reads TGTGCCATCAGTGGTTTAGGTGGCGGAACACAAGAGACCCAGTACTTC.

This clone has only a few counts. This rearrangement joins TRBV7-2 to TRBJ2-4, with TRBD2 as a possible D gene (5 bases). This CDR3 spans 17 amino acids. Trimming left V 2 bases short and J 0 bases short, with 14 bases between. Per the germline V gene, CDR1 is SGHTA and CDR2 is FQGNSA. The CDR3 nucleotides are TGTGCCAGCAGCTTAATGTCCTTAGCGATAGCCAAAAACATTCAGTACTTC. Its protein is CASSLMSLAIAKNIQYF.

The chain is built from TRBV9 and TRBJ2-3; D not certain. Trimming took off 3 bases at V and 7 bases at J, with 9 bases between the two ends. In germline, CDR1 is SGDLS, CDR2 YYNGEE. CDR3 length: 12 residues. The CDR3 protein is CASSAVVNTQYF. CDR3 coding DNA: TGTGCCAGCAGCGCTGTCGTAAATACGCAGTATTTT.

The table lists this clone with a few counts. This rearrangement joins TRBV5-1 to TRBJ2-5, with 10 bases identical to TRBD2. CDR1 and CDR2 (germline): SGHRS, YFSETQ. The CDR3 loop spans 16 amino acids. Germline trimming cut 3 bases from V and 4 bases from J; bases unmatched to any gene: 9. CDR3 sequence reads: CASSSLTSGDAETQYF. CDR3 DNA sequence: TGCGCCAGCAGCTCTCTTACTAGCGGGGATGCAGAGACCCAGTACTTC.

This clone was seen a handful of times. The rearrangement joins TRBV2 to TRBJ2-5; 11 nucleotides agree with TRBD2. The junction had 12 bases not matched to a gene; V was cut back by 7 bases and J by 5 bases. Germline V lookup: CDR1 SNHLY, CDR2 FYNNEI. This CDR3 comprises 16 residues. This CDR3 reads CASKAGSGRASETQYF. In DNA, the CDR3 is TGTGCCAGCAAAGCGGGTAGCGGGAGGGCGAGTGAGACCCAGTACTTC.

In its sample, this clone was seen a few times. The chain has TRBV29-1 and TRBJ2-7, with TRBD1 matching 7 bases. CDR3 length equals 14 residues. The germline CDR1 and CDR2 sequences are SQVTM and ANQGSEA. Trimming at V came to 7 bases and at J to 3 bases, leaving 12 bases not matched to a gene. This chain's CDR3 is CSGIAGTANYEQYF. In DNA form, the CDR3 reads TGCAGCGGCATCGCCGGGACAGCAAACTACGAGCAGTACTTC.